This section outlines one T cell receptor beta chain sequence together with its context. The antigen it recognizes is unknown. These data are taken from a study of T cells expressing NK-cell markers (TCRdb year 2020). About the study as a whole: In sorted CD3+CD56+NKG2C+, CD3+CD56+NKG2C- and CD3+CD56-NKG2C+ T-cell subsets from several donors, TCR beta-chain repertoires were profiled. Of the eight sequenced donors, seven were found to be HCMV-seropositive and one was found to be HCMV-seronegative. All eight donors whose samples were sequenced were randomly selected healthy volunteers, three of them men and five women. Libraries were sequenced as 2 x 150 bp reads on Illumina HiSeq 2000/2500, MiSeq or NextSeq. General study outcomes and caveats: Those dominant clonotypes were again the most abundant among CD3+CD56-NKG2C+ cells in several donors, at about 25-60.1%. In six or seven donors, the dominant CD3+CD56+NKG2C+ clonotypes ranked among the top 10 CD8+ clonotypes, making up roughly 1.0-8% of CD8+ T cells. It remained unclear whether the expanded NKG2C-expressing T cell clones were specific for HCMV antigens.

To determine HCMV serostatus, a commercial ELISA kit was used to detect HCMV-specific IgG in serum. Ficoll density gradient centrifugation was used to isolate peripheral blood mononuclear cells from blood. The instrument was an Illumina HiSeq 2000. TCR beta cDNA libraries were made by 5'RACE template switching that added a universal primer site and unique molecular identifiers. cDNA synthesis was primed from the TCR beta constant segment, followed by two successive PCR amplification steps. As for how the authors treated the data: MIGEC was used to demultiplex reads and group the reads by UMI, and MiTCR was used to assemble and quantify clonotypes. To exclude erroneous sequences, any TCR cDNA sequence not supported by at least two reads was discarded. The tcR package was used for downstream repertoire analysis, and clonotypes were matched between fractions using CDR3 nucleotide sequence together with V segment. VDJmatch was used to annotate antigen specificity against VDJdb, with one amino acid substitution allowed in CDR3. With the reads reprocessed by TCRdb, a single entry stands for each CDR3 protein sequence and no DNA is reported. Here the V and J calls rest on TCRdb's processing, not on the authors' analysis. The table for this sample records 500,000 to 700,000 distinct CDR3 sequences. Approximately 4% of the sample lies in the top ten.

The germline V gene supplies CDR1 SGHVS and CDR2 FNYEAQ. The CDR3, cysteine through phenylalanine, is 15 amino acids long. No DNA was logged. The source of this sequence is a man younger than 30 in good health. Donor details come from another sample of the same person, matched by shared clones. Sequencing input: blood T cells: a sorted CD56 or NKG2C T cell subset, CD4+ or CD8+ T cells, or bulk PBMC T cells (not recorded which). The sequence is built from TRBV7-6 and TRBJ1-2; TCRdb picks TRBD1, but there is no DNA to check that call. This receptor carries the CDR3 CASSLETGGQYGYTF.